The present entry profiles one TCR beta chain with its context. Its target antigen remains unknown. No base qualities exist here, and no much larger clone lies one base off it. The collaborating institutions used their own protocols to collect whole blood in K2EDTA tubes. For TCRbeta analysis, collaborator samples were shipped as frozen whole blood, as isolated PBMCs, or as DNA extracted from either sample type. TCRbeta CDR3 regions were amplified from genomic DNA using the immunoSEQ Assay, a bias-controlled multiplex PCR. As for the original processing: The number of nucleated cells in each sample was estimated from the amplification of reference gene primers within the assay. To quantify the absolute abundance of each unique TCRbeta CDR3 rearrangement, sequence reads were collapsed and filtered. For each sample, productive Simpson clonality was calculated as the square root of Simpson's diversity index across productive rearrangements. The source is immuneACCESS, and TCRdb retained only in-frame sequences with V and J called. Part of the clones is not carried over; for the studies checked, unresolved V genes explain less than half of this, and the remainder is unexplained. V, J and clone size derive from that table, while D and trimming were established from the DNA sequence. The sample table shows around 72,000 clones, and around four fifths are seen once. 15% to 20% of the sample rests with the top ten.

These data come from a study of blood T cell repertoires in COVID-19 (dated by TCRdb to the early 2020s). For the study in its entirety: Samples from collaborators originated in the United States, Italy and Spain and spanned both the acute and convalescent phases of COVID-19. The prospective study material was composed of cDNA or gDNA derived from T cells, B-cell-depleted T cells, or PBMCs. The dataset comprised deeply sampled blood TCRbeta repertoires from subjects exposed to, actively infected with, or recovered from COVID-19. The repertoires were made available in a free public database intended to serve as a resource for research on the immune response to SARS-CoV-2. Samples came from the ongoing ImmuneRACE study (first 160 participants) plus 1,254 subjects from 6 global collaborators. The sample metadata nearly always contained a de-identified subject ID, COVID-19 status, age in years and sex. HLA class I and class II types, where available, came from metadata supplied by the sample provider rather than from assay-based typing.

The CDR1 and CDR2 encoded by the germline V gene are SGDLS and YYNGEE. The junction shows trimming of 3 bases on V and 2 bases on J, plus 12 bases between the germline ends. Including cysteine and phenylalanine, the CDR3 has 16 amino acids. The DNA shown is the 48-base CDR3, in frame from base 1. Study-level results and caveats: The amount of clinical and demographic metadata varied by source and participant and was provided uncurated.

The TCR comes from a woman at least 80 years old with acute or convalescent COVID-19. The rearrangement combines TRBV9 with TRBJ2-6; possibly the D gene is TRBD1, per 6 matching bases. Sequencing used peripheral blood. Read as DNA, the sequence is TGTGCCAGCAGCGAACAGGGCACAACTGGGGCCAACGTCCTGACTTTC. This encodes CASSEQGTTGANVLTF.